This T cell receptor (beta chain) was identified in a study of shared clonotypes between healthy human individuals. Notes on the study in general: Clonotype sharing across a few donors was observed for 4.5% to 6.5% of naive CD4 clonotypes.

Free of recent acute infections or vaccinations, the donors were healthy HIV-negative adults. Both subsets, CD45RA+ naive and CD45RA-negative memory, were split from the CD4+ cells. This CDR3 spans 12 amino acids. V dropped 1 base and J dropped 3 bases, with 7 bases sitting between them. The germline CDR1 and CDR2 sequences are GTSNPN and SVGIG (reference sequence). This clone was seen only a few times. Its antigen is unknown. As processed by the authors: For the immunoSEQ data, sequences were junction-only without quality scores, so filtering differed. The table came from immunoSEQ multiplex PCR; TCRdb's copy has only in-frame clones and leaves some out. That table furnishes V, J and clone size, whereas the DNA furnished D and trimming. The sample holds approximately 940,000 clones, 76% seen once.

The clonotype originates from a young man in good health. The sequencing input was memory CD4+ T cells sorted from blood. The subset here: CD45RA-negative fraction. The chain recombines TRBV30 with TRBJ2-7; D uncertain. The CDR3, as DNA: TGTGCCTGGAGTGCCCATAGCTACGAGCAGTACTTC. Residues: CAWSAHSYEQYF.